The entry below describes one T cell receptor beta chain. Its antigen is not identified. This table comes from immunoSEQ multiplex PCR, and its TCRdb copy is limited to in-frame clones, with some not included. Seen here are over 75,000 clones, 85% to 90% observed once, and the top ten hold under 3%. This sample is drawn from a study of T cell responses to AZD1222 COVID-19 vaccine. Study outcomes and limitations: Vaccine-related CD4 TCRs covered spike, predominating at 160-218 and 743-854. The donor group comprised mostly white British people and more females; the analysis possibly underestimated clonal diversity. Increases in Spike-specific TCR breadth and depth were seen after two AZD1222 doses.

After removal of 5 bases from V and 2 bases from J, the junction contained 4 bases not matched to a gene. CDR3 length equals 16 residues. Germline V CDR1 and CDR2: LNHDA, SQIVND (reference sequence). This clonotype was sampled from an adult who received the AZD1222 COVID-19 vaccine. Here the sequenced sample was peripheral blood, taken 28 days after the second AZD1222 dose. The genes are TRBV19 and TRBJ2-1, with TRBD2 identical over 12 bases. CDR3 DNA sequence: TGTGCCAGTAGTTCACTAGCGGGAGGTCCCTACAATGAGCAGTTCTTC. Translation gives CASSSLAGGPYNEQFF.